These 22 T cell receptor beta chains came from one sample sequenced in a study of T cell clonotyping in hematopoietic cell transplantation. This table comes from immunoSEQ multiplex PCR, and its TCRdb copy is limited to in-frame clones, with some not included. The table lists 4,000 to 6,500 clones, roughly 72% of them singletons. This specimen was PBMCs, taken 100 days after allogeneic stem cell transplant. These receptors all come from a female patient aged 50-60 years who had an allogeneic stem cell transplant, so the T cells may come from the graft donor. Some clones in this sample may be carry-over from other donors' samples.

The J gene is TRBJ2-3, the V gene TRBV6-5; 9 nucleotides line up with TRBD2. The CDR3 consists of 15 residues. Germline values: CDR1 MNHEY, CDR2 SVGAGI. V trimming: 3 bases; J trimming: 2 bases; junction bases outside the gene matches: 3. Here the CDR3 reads CASSYSGSTTDTQYF. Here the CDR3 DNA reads TGTGCCAGCAGTTATAGCGGGAGCACCACAGATACGCAGTATTTT.

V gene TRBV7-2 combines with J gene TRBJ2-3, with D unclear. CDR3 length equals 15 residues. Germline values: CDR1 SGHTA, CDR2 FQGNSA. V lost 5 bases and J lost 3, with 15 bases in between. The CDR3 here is CASSLHDPRTDTQYF. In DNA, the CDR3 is TGTGCCAGCAGCCTACACGATCCGAGAACAGATACGCAGTATTTT.

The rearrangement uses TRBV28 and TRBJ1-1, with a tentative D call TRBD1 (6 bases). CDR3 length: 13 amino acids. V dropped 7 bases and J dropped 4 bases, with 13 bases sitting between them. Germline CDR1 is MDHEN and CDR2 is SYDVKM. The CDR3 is CASIVGGGTEAFF. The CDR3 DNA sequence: TGTGCCAGCATCGTAGGGGGGGGCACTGAAGCTTTCTTT.

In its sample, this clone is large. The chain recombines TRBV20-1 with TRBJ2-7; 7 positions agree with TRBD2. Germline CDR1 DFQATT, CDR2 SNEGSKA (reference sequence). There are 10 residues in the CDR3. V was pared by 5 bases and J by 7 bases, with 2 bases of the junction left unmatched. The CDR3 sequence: CSAWRGEQYF. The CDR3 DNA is TGCAGTGCTTGGCGGGGGGAGCAGTACTTC.

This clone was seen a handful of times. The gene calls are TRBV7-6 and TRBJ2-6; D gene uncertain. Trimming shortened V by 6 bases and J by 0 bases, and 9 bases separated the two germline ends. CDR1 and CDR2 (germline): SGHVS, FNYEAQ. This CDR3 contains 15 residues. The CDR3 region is CASRKASSGANVLTF. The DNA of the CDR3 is TGTGCCAGCAGGAAAGCATCCTCTGGGGCCAACGTCCTGACTTTC.

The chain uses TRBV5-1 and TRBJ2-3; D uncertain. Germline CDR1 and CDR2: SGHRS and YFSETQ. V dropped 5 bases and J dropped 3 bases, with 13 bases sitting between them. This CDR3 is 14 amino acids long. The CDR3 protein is CASRRLIGTDTQYF. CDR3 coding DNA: TGCGCCAGCAGACGACTTATCGGGACAGATACGCAGTATTTT. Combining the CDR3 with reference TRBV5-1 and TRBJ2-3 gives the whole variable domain KAGVTQTPRYLIKTRGQQVTLSCSPISGHRSVSWYQQTPGQGLQFLFEYFSETQRNKGNFPGRFSGRQFSNSRSEMNVSTLELGDSALYLCASRRLIGTDTQYFGPGTRLTVL.

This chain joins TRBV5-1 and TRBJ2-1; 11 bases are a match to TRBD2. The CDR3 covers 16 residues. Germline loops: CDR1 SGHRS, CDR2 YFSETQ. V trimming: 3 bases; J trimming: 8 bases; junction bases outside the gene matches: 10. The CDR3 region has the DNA TGCGCCAGCAGCTACCTCGGCGTAGCGGGAGGGTATGAGCAGTTCTTC. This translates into CASSYLGVAGGYEQFF.

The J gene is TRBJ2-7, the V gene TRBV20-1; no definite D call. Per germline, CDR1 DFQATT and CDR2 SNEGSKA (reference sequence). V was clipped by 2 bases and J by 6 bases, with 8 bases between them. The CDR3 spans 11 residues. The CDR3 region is CSARMAREQYF. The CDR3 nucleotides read TGCAGTGCTAGAATGGCGCGCGAGCAGTACTTC.

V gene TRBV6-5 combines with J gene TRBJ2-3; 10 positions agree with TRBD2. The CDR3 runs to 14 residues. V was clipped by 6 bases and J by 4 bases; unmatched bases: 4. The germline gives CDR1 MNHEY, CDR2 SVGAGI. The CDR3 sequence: CASRPSGRSDTQYF. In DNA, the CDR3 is TGTGCCAGCAGGCCTAGCGGGAGATCAGATACGCAGTATTTT.

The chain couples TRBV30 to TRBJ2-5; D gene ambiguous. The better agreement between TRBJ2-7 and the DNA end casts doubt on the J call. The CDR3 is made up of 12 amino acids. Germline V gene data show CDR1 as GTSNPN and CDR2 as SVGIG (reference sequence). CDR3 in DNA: TGTGCCTGGAGGCAGGAAACCTACGAGCAGTACTTC. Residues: CAWRQETYEQYF.

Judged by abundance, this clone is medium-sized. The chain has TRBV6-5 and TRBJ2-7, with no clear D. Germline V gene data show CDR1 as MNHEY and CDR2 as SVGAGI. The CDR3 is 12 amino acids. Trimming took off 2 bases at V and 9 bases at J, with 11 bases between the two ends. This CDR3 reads CASSYRAPRQYF. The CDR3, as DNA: TGTGCCAGCAGTTACCGGGCCCCTCGGCAGTACTTC.

Written as DNA, the CDR3 is TGTGCCAGCAGTGTACAGGGCGGCTATGGCTACACCTTC. Translation gives CASSVQGGYGYTF. This chain links TRBV6-1 with TRBJ1-2, with D possibly matching TRBD1 (6 bases). The CDR3 is 13 amino acids. The V gene's germline CDR1 is MNHNS and CDR2 SASEGT. The V end was cut by 4 bases, the J end by 4 bases, with 10 bases between.

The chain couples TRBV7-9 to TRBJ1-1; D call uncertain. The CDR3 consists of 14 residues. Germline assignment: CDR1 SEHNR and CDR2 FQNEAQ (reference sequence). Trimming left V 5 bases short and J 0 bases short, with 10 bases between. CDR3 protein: CASSPLILNTEAFF. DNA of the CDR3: TGTGCCAGCAGCCCCTTAATTCTGAACACTGAAGCTTTCTTT.

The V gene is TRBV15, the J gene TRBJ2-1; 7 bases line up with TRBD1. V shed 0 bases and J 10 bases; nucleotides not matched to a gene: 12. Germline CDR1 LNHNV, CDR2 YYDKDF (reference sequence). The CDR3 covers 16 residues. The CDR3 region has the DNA TGTGCCACCAGCAGAGATCTTACAGGGGAGTTGTTGGAGCAGTTCTTC. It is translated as CATSRDLTGELLEQFF.

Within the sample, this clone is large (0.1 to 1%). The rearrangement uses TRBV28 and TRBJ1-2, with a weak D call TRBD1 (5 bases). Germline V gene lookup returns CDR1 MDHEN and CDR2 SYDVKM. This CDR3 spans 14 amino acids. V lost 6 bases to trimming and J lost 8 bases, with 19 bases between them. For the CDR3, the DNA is TGTGCCAGCAGCGTCACCACAGGCTACTTCGGCTACACCTTC. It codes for CASSVTTGYFGYTF.

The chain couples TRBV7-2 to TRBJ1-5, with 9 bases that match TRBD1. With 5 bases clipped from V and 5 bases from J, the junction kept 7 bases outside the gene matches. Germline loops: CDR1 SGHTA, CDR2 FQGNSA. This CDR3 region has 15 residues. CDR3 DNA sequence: TGTGCCAGCAGCCTCGGGACAGGGAGGGATCAGCCCCAGCATTTT. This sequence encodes CASSLGTGRDQPQHF.

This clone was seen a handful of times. The CDR3 DNA is TGTGCCAGCAGGGGATGGGACAGAGACTACGAGCAGTACTTC. Residues: CASRGWDRDYEQYF. This chain uses TRBV2 with TRBJ2-7, with 7 bases fitting TRBD1. Germline CDR1 is SNHLY and CDR2 is FYNNEI. This CDR3 is built from 14 residues. The J segment lost 3 bases and the V segment lost 6 bases, leaving 8 bases of the junction unmatched.

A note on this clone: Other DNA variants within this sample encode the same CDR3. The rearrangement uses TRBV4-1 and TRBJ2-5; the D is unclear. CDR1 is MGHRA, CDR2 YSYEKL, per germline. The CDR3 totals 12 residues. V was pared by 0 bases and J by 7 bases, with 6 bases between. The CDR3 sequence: CASSQDGGTQYF. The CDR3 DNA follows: TGCGCCAGCAGCCAAGACGGCGGGACCCAGTACTTC.

This chain's CDR3 is CASSQSLEGREYF. The CDR3 DNA reads as TGCGCCAGCAGCCAAAGCCTTGAGGGACGTGAGTACTTC. This chain connects TRBV4-1 to TRBJ2-7; D possibly matches TRBD1 or TRBD2 (5 bases each). This CDR3 has 13 residues. CDR1 and CDR2 (germline): MGHRA, YSYEKL. V lost 2 bases, J lost 11 bases, and 16 bases lay in between.

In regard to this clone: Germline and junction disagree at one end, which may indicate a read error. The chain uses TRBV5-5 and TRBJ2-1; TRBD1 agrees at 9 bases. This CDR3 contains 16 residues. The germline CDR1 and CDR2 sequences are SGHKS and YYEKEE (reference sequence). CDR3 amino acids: CASSHVQGARNNEQFF. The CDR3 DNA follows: TGCGCCAGCAGCCATGTACAGGGGGCTCGGAACAATGAGCAGTTCTTC.

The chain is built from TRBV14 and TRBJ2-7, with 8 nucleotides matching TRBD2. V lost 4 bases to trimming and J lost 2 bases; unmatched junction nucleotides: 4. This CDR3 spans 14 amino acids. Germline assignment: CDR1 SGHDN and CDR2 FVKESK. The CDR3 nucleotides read TGTGCCAGCAGCCTAACTAGCGGCCCCTACGAGCAGTACTTC. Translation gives CASSLTSGPYEQYF.

Written as DNA, the CDR3 is TGTGCCAGCAGTTTAAACGTTGTAGCGGGAGGGACAGATACGCAGTATTTT. Residues: CASSLNVVAGGTDTQYF. V gene TRBV27 combines with J gene TRBJ2-3, with 11 bases that match TRBD2. The CDR3 totals 17 residues. With 2 bases clipped from V and 3 bases from J, the junction kept 7 bases outside the gene matches. Germline V gives CDR1 MNHEY, CDR2 SMNVEV (reference sequence).